These T cell receptor beta chains were read from a single sample in a study of T cell responses to AZD1222 COVID-19 vaccine. The repertoire was sequenced with immunoSEQ multiplex PCR; TCRdb's copy has only in-frame clones and lacks some. The table shows over 150,000 clones, with 75% to 90% occurring only once. Sequencing used peripheral blood, obtained on day 0 of AZD1222 vaccination. These receptors originate from an adult in good health. CDR3s include the opening cysteine and the closing phenylalanine or tryptophan. A D gene is named only where the DNA matches it firmly. Only part of the rows carry a size: once, few, many, or a class if the clone is expanded.

NA	NA	TRBV18	TRBJ2-7	TGTGCCAGCTCACCCATGAGAACAGCTACCTACGAGCAGTACTTC	CASSPMRTATYEQYF
NA	NA	TRBV10-2	TRBJ1-2	TGCGCCAGCAGTGAAAGCAGGGACTATGGCTACACCTTC	CASSESRDYGYTF
NA	NA	TRBV27	TRBJ1-5	TGTGCCAGCAGTCTAACAGGGAGGACCTCTGCTCAGCCCCAGCATTTT	CASSLTGRTSAQPQHF
TRBD2	NA	TRBV12-5	TRBJ2-1	TGTGCTAGTGGTTTGTCTAGCGGGAGAATTGAGCAGTTCTTC	CASGLSSGRIEQFF
NA	NA	TRBV4-3	TRBJ1-2	TGCGCCAGCAGCCAAGATCGGTCGGGTCCTTACTATGGCTACACCTTC	CASSQDRSGPYYGYTF
NA	once	TRBV19	TRBJ2-1	TGTGCCAGTAGGGACGCTGGGACCTACAATGAGCAGTTCTTC	CASRDAGTYNEQFF
NA	NA	TRBV11-2	TRBJ1-2	TGTGCCAGCAGCTTAGATGGCAGGACAACTAATAACTATGGCTACACCTTC	CASSLDGRTTNNYGYTF
NA	NA	TRBV2	TRBJ2-3	TGTGCCAGCAGCAAGGACACCCATACGCAGTATTTT	CASSKDTHTQYF
TRBD2	few	TRBV4-1	TRBJ2-2	TGCGCCAGCAGCCAACCCGGACTAGCGGGAGGGCGAGGCACCGGGGAGCTGTTTTTT	CASSQPGLAGGRGTGELFF
NA	NA	TRBV7-9	TRBJ1-2	TGTGCCAGCAGCCTCCTCGGCCCGGACTATGGCTACACCTTC	CASSLLGPDYGYTF
NA	NA	TRBV28	TRBJ2-7	TGTGCCAGCAGTTCCCGCTACGAGCAGTACTTC	CASSSRYEQYF
TRBD2	NA	TRBV10-3	TRBJ2-7	TGTGCCATCAGTGAGTCGATTAGCGGGAGGGCGAGGTTAATGGAGCAGTACTTC	CAISESISGRARLMEQYF
TRBD2	NA	TRBV2	TRBJ2-1	TGTGCCAGCAGTGAAGCGCTTCGGAGCGGGAGGCTCTATGAGCAGTTCTTC	CASSEALRSGRLYEQFF
TRBD1	once	TRBV18	TRBJ1-5	TGTGCCAGCTCACCCCAGGGGGGGAGGGATCAGCCCCAGCATTTT	CASSPQGGRDQPQHF
TRBD1	once	TRBV5-5	TRBJ2-7	TGTGCCAGCAGCTTGCGGGACAGAACCTACGAGCAGTACTTC	CASSLRDRTYEQYF
NA	NA	TRBV3-1/TRBV3-2	TRBJ2-5	TGTGCCAGCAGCCTCGGACTGGGGGGAGAGACCCAGTACTTC	CASSLGLGGETQYF
NA	NA	TRBV7-3	TRBJ1-1	TGTGCCAGCAGCCACGGGAGGAACACTGAAGCTTTCTTT	CASSHGRNTEAFF
TRBD1	NA	TRBV28	TRBJ2-5	TGTGCCAGCTCATTGGGCGGGACAGGCGAACAAGAGACCCAGTACTTC	CASSLGGTGEQETQYF
TRBD1	NA	TRBV28	TRBJ2-1	TGTGCCAGCACTTCCGGAGGGGACAGGAGCTCCTACAATGAGCAGTTCTTC	CASTSGGDRSSYNEQFF
TRBD1	NA	TRBV3-1/TRBV3-2	TRBJ1-1	TGTGCCAGCAGCCAACAGGGGGCTGGGACTGAAGCTTTCTTT	CASSQQGAGTEAFF
TRBD2	NA	TRBV19	TRBJ2-1	TGTGCCAGTACCTATGCCGCTAGCGGGATAGGTACTTATGAGCAGTTCTTC	CASTYAASGIGTYEQFF
TRBD1	NA	TRBV6-1	TRBJ2-5	TGTGCCAGCAGTGAACTTCTGACAGGGAAGGGGCAAGAGACCCAGTACTTC	CASSELLTGKGQETQYF